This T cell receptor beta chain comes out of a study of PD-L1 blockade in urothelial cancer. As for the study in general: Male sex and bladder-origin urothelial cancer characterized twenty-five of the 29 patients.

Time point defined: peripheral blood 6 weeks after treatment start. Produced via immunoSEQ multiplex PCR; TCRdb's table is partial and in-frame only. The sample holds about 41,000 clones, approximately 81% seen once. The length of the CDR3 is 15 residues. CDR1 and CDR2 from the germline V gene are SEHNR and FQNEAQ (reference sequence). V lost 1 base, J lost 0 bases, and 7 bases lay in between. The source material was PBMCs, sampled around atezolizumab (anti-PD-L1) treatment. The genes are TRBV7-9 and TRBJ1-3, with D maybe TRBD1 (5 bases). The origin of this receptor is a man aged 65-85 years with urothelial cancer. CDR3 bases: TGTGCCAGCAGCTTAGACAGGAGCTCTGGAAACACCATATATTTT. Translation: CASSLDRSSGNTIYF.